The 14 T cell receptor beta chains listed next were all sequenced from one sample in a study of T cell responses to AZD1222 COVID-19 vaccine. Assay: immunoSEQ multiplex PCR; the TCRdb copy retains only in-frame clones and omits some. The table lists some 110,000 clones, roughly 87% of them singletons. The specimen comprised peripheral blood, sampled on day 0 of AZD1222 vaccination. The receptor source for this set is an adult in good health.

The chain joins TRBV3-1 (or the pseudogene TRBV3-2) to TRBJ2-1, with TRBD1 identical over 8 bases. CDR1 is LGHDT and CDR2 is YNNKEL in the germline V gene (reference sequence). V shed 6 bases and J 9 bases; nucleotides not matched to a gene: 7. The CDR3 loop spans 13 amino acids. CDR3 DNA: TGTGCCAGCAGTCAGGGGGCAGGATTTGAGCAGTTCTTC. This translates into CASSQGAGFEQFF.

This clone has just a few counts. V usage is TRBV6-5 and J usage is TRBJ1-2; 8 bases map to TRBD1. CDR3 length: 14 residues. CDR1 and CDR2 from the germline V gene are MNHEY and SVGAGI. The V segment lost 8 bases and the J segment 8 bases; nucleotides outside the gene matches: 13. The CDR3 DNA follows: TGTGCCAGCGGACGAGCAGGGGGCGGGCAGGGCTACACCTTC. Its translation is CASGRAGGGQGYTF.

Note on this clone: This CDR3 is also generated by other DNA sequences in the sample. The chain recombines TRBV28 with TRBJ1-1, with D unresolved. The CDR3 covers 12 residues. Per germline, CDR1 MDHEN and CDR2 SYDVKM. V shed 3 bases and J shed 1 base, with 3 bases lying between them. In DNA, the CDR3 is TGTGCCAGCAGTTTGCAGAACACTGAAGCTTTCTTT. Translated: CASSLQNTEAFF.

Only a few counts were recorded for this clone. The rearrangement joins TRBV7-9 to TRBJ2-7, with a weak D call TRBD2 (6 bases). V lost 2 bases and J lost 0, with 14 bases in between. The CDR3 length is 16 residues. Germline CDR1 reads SEHNR; CDR2 reads FQNEAQ (reference sequence). This CDR3 reads CASSLIYYGSSYEQYF. The CDR3 DNA sequence: TGTGCCAGCAGCTTAATCTACTACGGGAGCTCCTACGAGCAGTACTTC.

The CDR3 coding sequence is TGTGCCAGCAGTGAGGGACTAGCGGCCTATTACAATGAGCAGTTCTTC. It yields the protein CASSEGLAAYYNEQFF. V gene TRBV6-1 combines with J gene TRBJ2-1, with 11 nucleotides matching TRBD2. Trimming took 3 bases from V and 4 from J; bases not matched to a gene: 5. CDR1 and CDR2 from the germline V gene are MNHNS and SASEGT. The CDR3 length is 16 residues.

V is TRBV6-5 and J is TRBJ1-2; D is ambiguous. CDR1 and CDR2 (germline): MNHEY, SVGAGI. This CDR3 has 14 residues. The V gene lost 10 bases and the J gene lost 5 bases, with 20 bases spanning the gap. DNA for the CDR3: TGTGCCACCCGAGACGATGGGTACCTGTATGGCTACACCTTC. Its protein is CATRDDGYLYGYTF.

This clone was counted only a few times. V gene TRBV15 combines with J gene TRBJ2-1; no definite D call. V was shortened by 1 base and J by 7 bases, with 8 bases between the two germline ends. This CDR3 contains 13 residues. Germline V gives CDR1 LNHNV, CDR2 YYDKDF (reference sequence). CDR3 loop: CATSRGDVNEQFF. The DNA of the CDR3 is TGTGCCACCAGCAGAGGCGACGTAAATGAGCAGTTCTTC.

The chain carries TRBV18 and TRBJ1-4, with 8 bases that match TRBD1. The V gene's germline CDR1 is KGHSH and CDR2 LQKENI. With 6 bases clipped from V and 6 bases from J, the junction kept 6 bases outside the gene matches. This CDR3 spans 14 amino acids. CDR3 sequence: CASSQGQGYEKLFF. CDR3 coding DNA: TGTGCCAGCTCCCAAGGACAGGGTTATGAAAAACTGTTTTTT.

V and J are TRBV6-1 and TRBJ1-4; the match to TRBD1 covers 8 bases. Per the germline V gene, CDR1 is MNHNS and CDR2 is SASEGT. CDR3 length: 16 amino acids. The ends lost 2 bases at V and 7 bases at J; junction bases unmatched: 9. The CDR3 loop reads CASSENNRDRSEKLFF. The CDR3, as DNA: TGTGCCAGCAGTGAAAATAACCGGGACAGGAGTGAAAAACTGTTTTTT.

The rearrangement links TRBV28 to TRBJ2-6; D may be TRBD2 (5 bases). V lost 10 bases to trimming and J lost 0 bases, with 10 bases between them. The germline V gene has CDR1 MDHEN and CDR2 SYDVKM. This CDR3 region has 14 residues. The DNA of the CDR3 is TGTGCCATTACTCGGGGCTCTGGGGCCAACGTCCTGACTTTC. Amino acid sequence: CAITRGSGANVLTF.

The chain uses TRBV7-8 and TRBJ2-2; tentatively, D is TRBD1 or TRBD2 (6 bases each). CDR1 is SGHVS, CDR2 FQNEAQ, per germline. Trimming left V 0 bases short and J 7 bases short, with 12 bases between. The CDR3 consists of 15 residues. CDR3 bases: TGTGCCAGCAGCTTAGCGAACGGGGGCGGCGGGGAGCTGTTTTTT. Protein: CASSLANGGGGELFF.

This clone came up once. The rearrangement uses TRBV29-1 and TRBJ1-2; the match to TRBD1 covers 11 bases. V lost 5 bases and J lost 7; bases outside the gene matches: 9. Germline V lookup: CDR1 SQVTM, CDR2 ANQGSEA. This CDR3 is built from 14 residues. The CDR3 spells CSVWGQGVGVGYTF. The CDR3 nucleotides read TGCAGCGTTTGGGGACAGGGGGTCGGGGTTGGCTACACCTTC.

The J gene is TRBJ2-7, the V gene TRBV28; D is perhaps TRBD1 (6 bases). CDR3 length equals 13 residues. Between the trimmed V and J ends, which lost 4 bases and 6 bases, there was a span of 13 bases. CDR1 is MDHEN, CDR2 SYDVKM, per germline. The CDR3 bases are TGTGCCAGCAGTTCTCACAGGGCTTCCGAGCAGTACTTC. Protein: CASSSHRASEQYF.

The rearrangement joins TRBV7-3 to TRBJ1-2, with a possible D match to TRBD1 (5 bases). V was shortened by 3 bases and J by 1 base, with 12 bases between the two germline ends. This CDR3 contains 15 residues. The germline gives CDR1 SGHTA, CDR2 FQGTGA. As DNA, the CDR3 is TGTGCCAGCAGCTTGGGGGTCGGCCTTAACTATGGCTACACCTTC. This sequence encodes CASSLGVGLNYGYTF.